This entry features one T cell receptor beta chain sequence. The data belong to a study of shared T cell receptors in the human thymus. The V and J ends lost 6 bases and 0 bases respectively, with 14 bases between them. There are 15 residues in the CDR3. Germline CDR1 and CDR2: SNHLY and FYNNEI. The repertoire was sequenced with immunoSEQ multiplex PCR; TCRdb's copy has only in-frame clones and lacks some. There are some 760,000 clones in the sample; around 85% occur only once, and roughly 0.01% lies in the top ten. The data also belong to a second study, concerning human thymus T cells. This second study says: Related research examined unrelated individuals and reported that their thymic repertoires overlapped highly.

This chain uses TRBV2 with TRBJ1-2; D uncertain. The source is a girl younger than two with a congenital heart defect. Sequencing used thymocytes. The CDR3 DNA is TGTGCCAGCAGACCCACACCATCCGCTAACTATGGCTACACCTTC. Its protein product is CASRPTPSANYGYTF.